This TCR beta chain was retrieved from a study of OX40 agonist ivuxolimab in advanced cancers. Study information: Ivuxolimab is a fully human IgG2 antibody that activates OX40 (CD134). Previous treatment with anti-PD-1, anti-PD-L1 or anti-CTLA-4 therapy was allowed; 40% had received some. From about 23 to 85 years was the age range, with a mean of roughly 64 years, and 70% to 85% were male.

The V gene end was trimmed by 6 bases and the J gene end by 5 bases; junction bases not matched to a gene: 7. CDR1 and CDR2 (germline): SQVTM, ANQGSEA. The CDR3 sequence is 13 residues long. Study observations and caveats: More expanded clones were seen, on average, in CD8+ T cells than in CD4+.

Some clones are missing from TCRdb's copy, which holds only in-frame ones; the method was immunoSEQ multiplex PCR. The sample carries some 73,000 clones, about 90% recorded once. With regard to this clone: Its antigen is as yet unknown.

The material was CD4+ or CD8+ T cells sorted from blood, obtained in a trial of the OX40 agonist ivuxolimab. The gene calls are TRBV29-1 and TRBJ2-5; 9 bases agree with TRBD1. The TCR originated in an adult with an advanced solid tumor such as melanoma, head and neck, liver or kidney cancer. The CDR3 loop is CSVATGGWETQYF. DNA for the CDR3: TGCAGCGTGGCGACAGGGGGGTGGGAGACCCAGTACTTC.